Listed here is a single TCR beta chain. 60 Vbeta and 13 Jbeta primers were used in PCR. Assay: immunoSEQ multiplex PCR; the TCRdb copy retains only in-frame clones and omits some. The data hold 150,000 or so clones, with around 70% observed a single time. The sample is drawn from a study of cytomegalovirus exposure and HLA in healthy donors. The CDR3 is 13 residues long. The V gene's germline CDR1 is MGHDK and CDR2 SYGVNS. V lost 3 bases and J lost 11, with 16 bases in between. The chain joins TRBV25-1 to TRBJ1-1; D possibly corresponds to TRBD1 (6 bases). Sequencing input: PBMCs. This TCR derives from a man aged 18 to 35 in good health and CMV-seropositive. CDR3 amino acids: CASSEATGFSAFF. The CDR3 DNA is TGTGCCAGCAGTGAGGCGACAGGATTTTCGGCTTTCTTT.